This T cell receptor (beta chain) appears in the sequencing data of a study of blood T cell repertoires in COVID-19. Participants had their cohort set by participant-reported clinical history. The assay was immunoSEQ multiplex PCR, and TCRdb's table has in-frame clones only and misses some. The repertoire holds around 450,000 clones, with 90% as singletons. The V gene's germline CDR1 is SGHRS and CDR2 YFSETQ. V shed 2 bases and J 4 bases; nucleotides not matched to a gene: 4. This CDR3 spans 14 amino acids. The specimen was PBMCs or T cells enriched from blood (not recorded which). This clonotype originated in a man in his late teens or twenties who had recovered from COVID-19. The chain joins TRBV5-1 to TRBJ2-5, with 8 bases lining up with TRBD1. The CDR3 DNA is TGCGCCAGCAGCTTTGGACAGGGAGGAGAGACCCAGTACTTC. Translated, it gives CASSFGQGGETQYF.